In its sample, the clone carrying this T cell receptor (beta chain) was seen a few times. Its antigen is currently unknown. This sample is part of a study of T cells in Graves' hyperthyroidism and ophthalmopathy. Study at large: Peripheral blood draws took place at initial diagnosis, ahead of any treatment. Whole-study results and caveats: Researchers found most expanded thyroid clonotypes above 0.001 in blood as well.

Losses at the gene ends were 1 base for V and 5 bases for J; bases not matched to a gene: 10. The CDR3 length is 17 residues. Per germline, CDR1 SGHTA and CDR2 FQGNSA. The CDR3 regions of TCR beta were amplified from RNA transcripts. TCR CDR3 underwent first-round RT-PCR with the HTBI primer set. In TCRdb, the multiplex PCR reads were re-called with MiXCR into one record per CDR3 protein. The repertoire holds about 350,000 distinct CDR3 sequences, with approximately 15% as singletons. Graves' hyperthyroidism is called stable when ophthalmopathy does not progress within 18 months. Researchers barred patients who had uncontrolled infection, other autoimmune disease, pregnancy or lactation.

The sequence came from a woman aged 25-40 years with Graves' hyperthyroidism. The sample was blood. The chain joins TRBV7-2 to TRBJ2-5; 10 bases align to TRBD2. In DNA, the CDR3 is TGTGCCAGCAGCTTAGGGGCTCTAGCGGGAGCGGAGGAGACCCAGTACTTC. It encodes CASSLGALAGAEETQYF.